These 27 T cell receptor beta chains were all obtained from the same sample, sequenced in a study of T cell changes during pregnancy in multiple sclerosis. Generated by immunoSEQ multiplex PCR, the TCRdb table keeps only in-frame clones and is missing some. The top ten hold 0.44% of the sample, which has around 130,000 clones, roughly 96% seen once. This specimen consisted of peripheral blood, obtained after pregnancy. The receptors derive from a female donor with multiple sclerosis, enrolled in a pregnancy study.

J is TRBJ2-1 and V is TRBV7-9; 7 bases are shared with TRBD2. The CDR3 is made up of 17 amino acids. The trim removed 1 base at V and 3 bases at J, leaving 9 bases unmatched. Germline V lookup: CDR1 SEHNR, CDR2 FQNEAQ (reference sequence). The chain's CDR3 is CASSLGALAGVYNEQFF. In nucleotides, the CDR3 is TGTGCCAGCAGCTTAGGGGCCCTGGCGGGAGTCTACAATGAGCAGTTCTTC. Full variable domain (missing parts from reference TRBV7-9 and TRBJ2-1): DTGVSQNPRHKITKRGQNVTFRCDPISEHNRLYWYRQTLGQGPEFLTYFQNEAQLEKSRLLSDRFSAERPKGSFSTLEIQRTEQGDSAMYLCASSLGALAGVYNEQFFGPGTRLTVL.

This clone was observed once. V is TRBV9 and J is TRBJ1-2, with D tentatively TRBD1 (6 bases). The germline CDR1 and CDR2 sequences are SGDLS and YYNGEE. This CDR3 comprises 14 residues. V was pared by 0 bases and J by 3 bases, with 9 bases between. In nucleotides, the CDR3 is TGTGCCAGCAGCGTAGGGGGGGGCGACTATGGCTACACCTTC. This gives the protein CASSVGGGDYGYTF.

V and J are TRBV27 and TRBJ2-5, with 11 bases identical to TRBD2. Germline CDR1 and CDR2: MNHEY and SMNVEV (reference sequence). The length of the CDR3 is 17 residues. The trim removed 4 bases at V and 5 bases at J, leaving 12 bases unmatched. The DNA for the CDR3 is TGTGCCAGCAGTTCACTCAAACTAGCGGGAGAGGGGGAGACCCAGTACTTC. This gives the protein CASSSLKLAGEGETQYF.

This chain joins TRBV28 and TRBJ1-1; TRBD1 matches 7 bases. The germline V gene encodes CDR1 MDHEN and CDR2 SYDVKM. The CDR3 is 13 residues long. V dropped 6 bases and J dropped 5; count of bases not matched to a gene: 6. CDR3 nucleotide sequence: TGTGCCAGCAGCATTGCAGGGGGGACTGAAGCTTTCTTT. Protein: CASSIAGGTEAFF. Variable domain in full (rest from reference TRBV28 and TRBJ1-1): DVKVTQSSRYLVKRTGEKVFLECVQDMDHENMFWYRQDPGLGLRLIYFSYDVKMKEKGDIPEGYSVSREKKERFSLILESASTNQTSMYLCASSIAGGTEAFFGQGTRLTVV.

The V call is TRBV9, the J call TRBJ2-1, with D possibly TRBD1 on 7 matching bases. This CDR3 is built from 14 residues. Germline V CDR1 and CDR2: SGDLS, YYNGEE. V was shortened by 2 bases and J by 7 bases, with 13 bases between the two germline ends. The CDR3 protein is CASSVSGGLNEQFF. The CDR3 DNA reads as TGTGCCAGCAGCGTTTCAGGGGGGTTAAATGAGCAGTTCTTC.

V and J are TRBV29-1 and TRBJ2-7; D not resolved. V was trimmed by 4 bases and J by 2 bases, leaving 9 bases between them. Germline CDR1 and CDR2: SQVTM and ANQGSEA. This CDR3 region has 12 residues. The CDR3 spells CSVVAGTYEQYF. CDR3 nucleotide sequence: TGCAGCGTTGTGGCAGGAACCTACGAGCAGTACTTC.

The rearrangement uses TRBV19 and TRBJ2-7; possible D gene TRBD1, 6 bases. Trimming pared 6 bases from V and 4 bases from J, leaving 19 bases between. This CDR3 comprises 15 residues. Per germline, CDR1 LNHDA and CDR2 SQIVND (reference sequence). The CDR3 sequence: CASSETGTRPYEQYF. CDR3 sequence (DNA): TGTGCCAGTAGCGAGACCGGGACAAGACCTTACGAGCAGTACTTC.

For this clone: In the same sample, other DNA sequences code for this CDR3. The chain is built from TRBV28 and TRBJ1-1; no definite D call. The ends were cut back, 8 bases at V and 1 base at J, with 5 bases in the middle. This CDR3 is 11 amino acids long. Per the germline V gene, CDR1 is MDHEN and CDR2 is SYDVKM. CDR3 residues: CASLWNTEAFF. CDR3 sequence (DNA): TGTGCCAGCCTTTGGAACACTGAAGCTTTCTTT.

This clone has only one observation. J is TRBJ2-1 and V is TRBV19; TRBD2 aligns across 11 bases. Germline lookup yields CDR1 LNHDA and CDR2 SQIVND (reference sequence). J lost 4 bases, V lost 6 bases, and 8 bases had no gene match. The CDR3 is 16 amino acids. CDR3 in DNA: TGTGCCAGTAGGGAACTTCTAGCGGGAGGTTACAATGAGCAGTTCTTC. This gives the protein CASRELLAGGYNEQFF.

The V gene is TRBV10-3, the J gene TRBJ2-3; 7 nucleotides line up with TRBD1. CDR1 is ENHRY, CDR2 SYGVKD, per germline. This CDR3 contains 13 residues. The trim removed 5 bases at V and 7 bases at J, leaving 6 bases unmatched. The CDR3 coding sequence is TGTGCCATCAGTCCTACAGGGGCCTATACGCAGTATTTT. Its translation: CAISPTGAYTQYF.

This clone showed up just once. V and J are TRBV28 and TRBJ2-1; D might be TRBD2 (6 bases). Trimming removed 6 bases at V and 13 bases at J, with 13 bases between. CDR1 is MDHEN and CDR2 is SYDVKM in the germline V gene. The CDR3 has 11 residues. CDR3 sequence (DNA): TGTGCCAGCAGCGAACTAGCTGTTCAGTTCTTC. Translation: CASSELAVQFF.

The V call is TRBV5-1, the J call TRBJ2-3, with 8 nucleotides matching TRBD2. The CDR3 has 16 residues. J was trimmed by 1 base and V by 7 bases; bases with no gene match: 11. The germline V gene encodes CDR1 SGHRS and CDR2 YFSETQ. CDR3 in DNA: TGCGCCAGCGGAACGGTGTCGGGAGGGGGCACAGATACGCAGTATTTT. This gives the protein CASGTVSGGGTDTQYF. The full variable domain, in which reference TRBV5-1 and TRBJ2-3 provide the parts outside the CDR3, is KAGVTQTPRYLIKTRGQQVTLSCSPISGHRSVSWYQQTPGQGLQFLFEYFSETQRNKGNFPGRFSGRQFSNSRSEMNVSTLELGDSALYLCASGTVSGGGTDTQYFGPGTRLTVL.

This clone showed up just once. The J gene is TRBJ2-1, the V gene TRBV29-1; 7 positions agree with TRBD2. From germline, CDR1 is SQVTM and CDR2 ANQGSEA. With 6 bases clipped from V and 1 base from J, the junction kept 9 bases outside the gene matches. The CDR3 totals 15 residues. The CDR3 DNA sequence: TGCAGCGTACGAGGGCGGGAGCGTTCCTACAATGAGCAGTTCTTC. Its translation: CSVRGRERSYNEQFF.

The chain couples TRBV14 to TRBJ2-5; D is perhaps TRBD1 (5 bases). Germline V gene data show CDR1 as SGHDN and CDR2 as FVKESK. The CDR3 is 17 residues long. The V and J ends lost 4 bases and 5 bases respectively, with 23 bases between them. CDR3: CASSLDPTVSGWETQYF. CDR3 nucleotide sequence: TGTGCCAGCAGCCTGGACCCGACAGTGTCCGGGTGGGAGACCCAGTACTTC.

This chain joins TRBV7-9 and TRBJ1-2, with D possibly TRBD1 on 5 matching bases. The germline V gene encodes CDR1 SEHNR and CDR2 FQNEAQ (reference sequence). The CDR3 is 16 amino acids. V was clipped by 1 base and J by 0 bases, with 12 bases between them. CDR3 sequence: CASSLVRWGANYGYTF. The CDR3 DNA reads TGTGCCAGCAGCTTAGTCAGGTGGGGGGCTAACTATGGCTACACCTTC.

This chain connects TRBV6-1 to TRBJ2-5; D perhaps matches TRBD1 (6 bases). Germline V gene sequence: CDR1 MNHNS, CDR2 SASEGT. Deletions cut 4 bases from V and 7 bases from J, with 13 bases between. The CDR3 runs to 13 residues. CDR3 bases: TGTGCCAGCAGTGCCACAGGGCCGGGGACCCAGTACTTC. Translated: CASSATGPGTQYF.

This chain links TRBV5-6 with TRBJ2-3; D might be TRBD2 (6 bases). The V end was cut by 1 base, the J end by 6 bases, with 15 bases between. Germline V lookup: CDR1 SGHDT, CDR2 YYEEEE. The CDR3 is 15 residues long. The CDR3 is CASSLSVWGDDTQYF. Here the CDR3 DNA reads TGTGCCAGCAGCTTGTCCGTCTGGGGGGACGATACGCAGTATTTT.

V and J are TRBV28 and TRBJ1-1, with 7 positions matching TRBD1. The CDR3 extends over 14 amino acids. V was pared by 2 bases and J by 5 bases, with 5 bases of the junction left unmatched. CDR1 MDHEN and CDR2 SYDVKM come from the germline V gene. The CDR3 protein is CASSLKGGETEAFF. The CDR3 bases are TGTGCCAGCAGTTTAAAAGGGGGCGAGACTGAAGCTTTCTTT.

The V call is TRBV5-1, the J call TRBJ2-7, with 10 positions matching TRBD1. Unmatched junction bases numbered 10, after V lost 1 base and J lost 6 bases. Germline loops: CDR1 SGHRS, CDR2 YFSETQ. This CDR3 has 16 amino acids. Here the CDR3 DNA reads TGCGCCAGCAGCTTGAACCCTCCGGGACAGGGGATCGAGCAGTACTTC. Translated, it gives CASSLNPPGQGIEQYF.

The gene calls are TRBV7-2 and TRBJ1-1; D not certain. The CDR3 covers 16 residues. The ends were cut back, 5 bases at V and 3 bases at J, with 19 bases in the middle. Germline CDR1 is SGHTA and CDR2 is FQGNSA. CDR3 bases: TGTGCCAGCAGCCTCCGGGCCCTCGGCGGGGACACTGAAGCTTTCTTT. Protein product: CASSLRALGGDTEAFF.

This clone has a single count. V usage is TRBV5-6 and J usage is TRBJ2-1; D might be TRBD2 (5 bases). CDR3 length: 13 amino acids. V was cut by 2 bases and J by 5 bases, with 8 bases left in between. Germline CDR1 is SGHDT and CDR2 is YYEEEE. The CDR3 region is CASSFFGDNEQFF. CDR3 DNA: TGTGCCAGCAGCTTCTTCGGGGACAATGAGCAGTTCTTC.

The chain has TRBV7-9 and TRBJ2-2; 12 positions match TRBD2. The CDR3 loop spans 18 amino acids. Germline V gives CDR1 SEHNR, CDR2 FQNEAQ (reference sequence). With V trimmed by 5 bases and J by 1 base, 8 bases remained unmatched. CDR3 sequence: CASSLKTSGRMNTGELFF. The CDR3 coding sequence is TGTGCCAGCAGCCTCAAGACTAGCGGGAGAATGAACACCGGGGAGCTGTTTTTT.

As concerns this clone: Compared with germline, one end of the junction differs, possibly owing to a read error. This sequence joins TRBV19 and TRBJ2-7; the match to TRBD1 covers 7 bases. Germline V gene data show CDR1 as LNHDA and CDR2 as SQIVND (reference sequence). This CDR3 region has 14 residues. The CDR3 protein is CANTSGQRSSEQYF. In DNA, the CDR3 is TGTGCCAACACCTCGGGACAGAGGTCCTCCGAGCAGTACTTC.

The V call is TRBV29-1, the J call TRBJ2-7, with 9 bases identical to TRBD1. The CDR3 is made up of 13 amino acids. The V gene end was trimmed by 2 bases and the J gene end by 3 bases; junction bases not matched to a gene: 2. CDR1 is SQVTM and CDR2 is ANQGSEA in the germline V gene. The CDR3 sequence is CSVETGQGYEQYF. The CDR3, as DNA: TGCAGCGTTGAAACGGGACAGGGCTACGAGCAGTACTTC.

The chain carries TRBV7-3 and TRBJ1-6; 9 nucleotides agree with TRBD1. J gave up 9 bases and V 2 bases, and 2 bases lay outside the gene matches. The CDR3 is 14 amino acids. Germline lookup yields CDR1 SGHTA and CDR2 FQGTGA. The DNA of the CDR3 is TGTGCCAGCAGCTTAGGACAGGGGATTTCACCCCTCCACTTT. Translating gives CASSLGQGISPLHF.

Here the CDR3 DNA reads TGCGCCAGCAGCCTCACGACAGGGGTAAACAATGAGCAGTTCTTC. It encodes CASSLTTGVNNEQFF. This chain connects TRBV5-1 to TRBJ2-1; 8 bases are a match to TRBD1. Germline loops: CDR1 SGHRS, CDR2 YFSETQ. The CDR3 totals 15 residues. V lost 4 bases to trimming and J lost 5 bases; unmatched junction nucleotides: 8. The complete variable domain, with remaining parts taken from reference TRBV5-1 and TRBJ2-1, reads KAGVTQTPRYLIKTRGQQVTLSCSPISGHRSVSWYQQTPGQGLQFLFEYFSETQRNKGNFPGRFSGRQFSNSRSEMNVSTLELGDSALYLCASSLTTGVNNEQFFGPGTRLTVL.

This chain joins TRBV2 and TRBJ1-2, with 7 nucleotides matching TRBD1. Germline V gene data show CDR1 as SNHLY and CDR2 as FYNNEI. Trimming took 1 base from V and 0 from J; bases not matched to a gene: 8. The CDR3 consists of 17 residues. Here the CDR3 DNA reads TGTGCCAGCAGTGAAGTCCCGACAGGGCAAACTAACTATGGCTACACCTTC. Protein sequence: CASSEVPTGQTNYGYTF.